This is a list of T cell receptor beta chains from one sample in a study of shared clonotypes between healthy human individuals. Using immunoSEQ multiplex PCR, the repertoire was profiled, and TCRdb retains in-frame clones only, with some absent. The profile shows some 2.4 million clones, 80% to 95% of them singletons. The specimen sequenced was naive CD4+ T cells from PBMCs. The origin of the receptors is a man aged 18-30 years in good health. Some clones in this sample may be carry-over from other donors' samples. The CDR3 runs from the conserved cysteine through the conserved F or W. A D gene is named only where the DNA matches it firmly. Clone size is shown for a subset of rows, as once, few, many or a class of expanded clone.

CDR3	DNA	D	V	J	size
CASSQLAGGYPGELFF	TGTGCCAGCAGCCAACTAGCGGGAGGTTATCCCGGGGAGCTGTTTTTT	TRBD2	TRBV4-2	TRBJ2-2	NA
CASSYTLGSYEQYF	TGTGCCAGCAGTTACACCCTTGGGTCCTACGAGCAGTACTTC	NA	TRBV6-5	TRBJ2-7	NA
CASSASPHDRSSYNEQFF	TGTGCCAGCAGCGCCTCCCCCCATGACAGGTCCTCCTACAATGAGCAGTTCTTC	NA	TRBV9	TRBJ2-1	once
CASSPLAGAPKNIQYF	TGTGCCAGCAGTCCACTAGCGGGAGCCCCCAAAAACATTCAGTACTTC	TRBD2	TRBV28	TRBJ2-4	NA
CASSSLYPGTEAFF	TGTGCCAGCAGCTCTCTATACCCCGGGACAGAAGCTTTCTTT	NA	TRBV7-8	TRBJ1-1	NA
CASSHSGTLNTEAFF	TGTGCCAGCAGCCACTCAGGGACGCTGAACACTGAAGCTTTCTTT	NA	TRBV16	TRBJ1-1	once
CASSPGEVTDTQYF	TGCGCCAGCAGCCCCGGTGAGGTCACAGATACGCAGTATTTT	NA	TRBV5-1	TRBJ2-3	NA
CASKVDRGHSPLHF	TGTGCCAGCAAGGTGGACAGGGGGCATTCACCCCTCCACTTT	TRBD1	TRBV6-5	TRBJ1-6	NA
CASSTGQGIEQFF	TGTGCCAGCAGCACCGGACAGGGCATAGAGCAGTTCTTC	TRBD1	TRBV5-4	TRBJ2-1	once
CASSGDGYGYTF	TGTGCCAGCAGTGGGGATGGCTATGGCTACACCTTC	NA	TRBV5-5	TRBJ1-2	NA
CASSLATGGKLYF	TGTGCCAGCAGTTTGGCGACAGGGGGAAAGCTGTACTTC	TRBD1	TRBV28	TRBJ2-7	NA